A single TCR beta chain is shown here with its context. The antigen is not known. Read sequence stops 3 residues before the CDR3 end, and the germline J gene provides the missing end. CDR3 length equals 13 residues. The V and J ends lost 5 bases and 0 bases respectively, with 11 bases between them. Germline V gene data show CDR1 as DFQATT and CDR2 as SNEGSKA (reference sequence). The table came from immunoSEQ multiplex PCR; TCRdb's copy has only in-frame clones and leaves some out. The clone table shows 40,000 to 55,000 clones, with the ten largest holding 1.2%. The entry originates in a study of T cells in women clearing cervical HPV infection. As for the study in general: Case blood was drawn when the lesion was first found; control blood after infection became undetectable. General study findings and limits: Effector/memory and HPV-specific T cells were not isolated, and association timing is unknown.

Each participant carried one incident cervical HPV16 infection only. This receptor was obtained from a woman aged 18-70 years with a cervical HPV16 infection that either progressed to CIN3+ or cleared (not recorded which). Sample: blood buffy coat. The chain has TRBV20-1 and TRBJ2-7; D gene ambiguous. CDR3 sequence: CSADDTSSYEQYF. CDR3 DNA (partial): TGCAGTGCTGACGACACAAGCTCCTACGAG.